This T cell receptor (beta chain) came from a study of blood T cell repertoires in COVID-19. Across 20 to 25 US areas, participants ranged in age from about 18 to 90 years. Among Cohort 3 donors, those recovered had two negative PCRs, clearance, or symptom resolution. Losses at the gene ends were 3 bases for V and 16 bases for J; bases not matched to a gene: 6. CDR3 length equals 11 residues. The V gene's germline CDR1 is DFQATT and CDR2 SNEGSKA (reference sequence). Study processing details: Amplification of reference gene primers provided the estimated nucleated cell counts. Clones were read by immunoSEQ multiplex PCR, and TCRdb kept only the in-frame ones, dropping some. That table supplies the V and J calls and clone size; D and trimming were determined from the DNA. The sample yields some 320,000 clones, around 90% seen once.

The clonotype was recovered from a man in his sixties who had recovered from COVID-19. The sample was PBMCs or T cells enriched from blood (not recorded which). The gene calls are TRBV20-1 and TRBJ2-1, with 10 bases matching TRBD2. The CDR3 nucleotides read TGCAGTGCTAGCTTCCTAGCGGGAGATTTCTTC. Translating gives CSASFLAGDFF.